This TCR beta chain was observed in a study of tumor T cells in aggressive B-cell lymphoma. This CDR3 has 16 residues. In germline, CDR1 is SGHRS, CDR2 YFSETQ. V was trimmed by 0 bases and J by 0 bases, leaving 9 bases between them. Libraries were prepared by immunoSEQ multiplex PCR; TCRdb keeps only in-frame clonotypes and omits some of them. The sample lists 9,000 to 13,000 clones; nearly 95% were seen once. Sequenced material: tumor tissue. This clonotype originated in an adult with diffuse large B cell lymphoma. The chain employs TRBV5-1 and TRBJ1-4; D gene uncertain. The CDR3 sequence: CASSLGLSATNEKLFF. The CDR3 nucleotides read TGCGCCAGCAGCTTGGGTCTTTCTGCAACTAATGAAAAACTGTTTTTT.